The next 14 T cell receptor beta chains were all read from a single sample in a study of cytomegalovirus exposure and HLA in healthy donors. Use of 60 Vbeta and 13 Jbeta primers characterized the PCR. Some clones are missing from TCRdb's copy, which holds only in-frame ones; the method was immunoSEQ multiplex PCR. The table lists under 250,000 clones, 76% of them singletons. Source material: PBMCs. These receptor sequences come from a man younger than 35 in good health and CMV-seronegative.

This clone occurred a few times. The CDR3 DNA reads TGTGCCAGCTCACTCCGTGAGAACGAGCAGTACTTC. This gives the protein CASSLRENEQYF. The V call is TRBV18, the J call TRBJ2-7; D gene uncertain. Trimming took 4 bases from V and 5 from J, leaving 9 bases between them. The CDR3 has 12 residues. Looked up from germline, CDR1 is KGHSH and CDR2 is LQKENI.

The chain carries TRBV19 and TRBJ2-3; D possibly corresponds to TRBD2 (6 bases). The CDR3 is 16 amino acids. The V gene lost 6 bases and the J gene lost 2 bases, with 18 bases spanning the gap. CDR1 is LNHDA, CDR2 SQIVND, per germline (reference sequence). DNA of the CDR3: TGTGCCAGTAGATTAGGGGAACTAGCCTTCACAGATACGCAGTATTTT. It translates to CASRLGELAFTDTQYF.

The chain carries TRBV6-5 and TRBJ2-7; D perhaps matches TRBD2 (6 bases). This CDR3 comprises 15 residues. Germline lookup yields CDR1 MNHEY and CDR2 SVGAGI. V shed 5 bases and J shed 2 bases, with 16 bases lying between them. The CDR3 DNA sequence: TGTGCCAGCAGTACCCGGGACTGGCCAACCTACGAGCAGTACTTC. This gives the protein CASSTRDWPTYEQYF.

V usage is TRBV5-1 and J usage is TRBJ2-5; D is possibly TRBD1 (5 bases). The V end lost 2 bases, the J end lost 5 bases, and 16 bases lay between the germline ends. CDR3 size: 15 residues. Germline V gene data show CDR1 as SGHRS and CDR2 as YFSETQ. The CDR3 DNA follows: TGCGCCAGCAGCTTTGAACCTGACAGATGGGAGACCCAGTACTTC. This gives the protein CASSFEPDRWETQYF.

This chain joins TRBV18 and TRBJ2-1; 9 nucleotides align to TRBD2. J gave up 5 bases and V 3 bases, and 5 bases lay outside the gene matches. The CDR3 consists of 15 residues. The germline V gene encodes CDR1 KGHSH and CDR2 LQKENI. CDR3 DNA: TGTGCCAGCTCACCCGATAGCGGGAGCAACAATGAGCAGTTCTTC. Amino acids: CASSPDSGSNNEQFF.

J is TRBJ1-5 and V is TRBV2; 8 nucleotides line up with TRBD1. This CDR3 region has 14 residues. CDR1 is SNHLY and CDR2 is FYNNEI in the germline V gene. The ends lost 6 bases at V and 2 bases at J; junction bases unmatched: 3. In DNA form, the CDR3 reads TGTGCCAGCAGGCCGGGACAGGGCAATCAGCCCCAGCATTTT. Encoded protein: CASRPGQGNQPQHF.

This chain uses TRBV6-1 with TRBJ2-2; tentative D call: TRBD1 (6 bases). V dropped 8 bases and J dropped 2 bases, with 15 bases sitting between them. Germline loops: CDR1 MNHNS, CDR2 SASEGT. This CDR3 comprises 15 residues. The CDR3 loop reads CASDHGQTNTGELFF. Written as DNA, the CDR3 is TGTGCCAGCGACCACGGACAGACTAACACCGGGGAGCTGTTTTTT.

This clone was recorded only once. The V call is TRBV7-2, the J call TRBJ2-3; 9 nucleotides match TRBD2. Trimming at V came to 4 bases and at J to 0 bases, leaving 14 bases not matched to a gene. The CDR3 extends over 19 amino acids. Germline V gene sequence: CDR1 SGHTA, CDR2 FQGNSA. DNA of the CDR3: TGTGCCAGCAGCTCCCGGACTAGCGCGAGAGCTAGTAGCACAGATACGCAGTATTTT. It yields the protein CASSSRTSARASSTDTQYF.

This clone has just a few counts. V is TRBV5-1 and J is TRBJ2-4; maybe TRBD1 (8 bases). Looked up from germline, CDR1 is SGHRS and CDR2 is YFSETQ. With 5 bases removed from V and 7 bases from J, the gap between germline ends came to 22 bases. CDR3 size: 16 residues. For the CDR3, the DNA is TGCGCCAGCAGTATGGGCACAGGGGGGGTCGGGAACATTCAGTACTTC. It codes for CASSMGTGGVGNIQYF.

V is TRBV5-1 and J is TRBJ2-1; 12 nucleotides match TRBD2. J lost 7 bases, V lost 0 bases, and 5 bases had no gene match. The CDR3 contains 16 residues. From germline, CDR1 is SGHRS and CDR2 YFSETQ. This CDR3 is CASSLGLAGVKNEQFF. CDR3 coding DNA: TGCGCCAGCAGCTTGGGACTAGCGGGAGTAAAGAATGAGCAGTTCTTC. Combining the CDR3 with reference TRBV5-1 and TRBJ2-1 gives the whole variable domain KAGVTQTPRYLIKTRGQQVTLSCSPISGHRSVSWYQQTPGQGLQFLFEYFSETQRNKGNFPGRFSGRQFSNSRSEMNVSTLELGDSALYLCASSLGLAGVKNEQFFGPGTRLTVL.

The table lists this clone with a few counts. The rearrangement joins TRBV19 to TRBJ2-3; 8 nucleotides line up with TRBD2. CDR3 length: 15 amino acids. V shed 3 bases, J shed 4 bases, and the junction held 6 bases outside the gene matches. The germline gives CDR1 LNHDA, CDR2 SQIVND (reference sequence). CDR3 in DNA: TGTGCCAGTAGTATTGGGAGCGGGAGCGCAGATACGCAGTATTTT. Residues: CASSIGSGSADTQYF.

V and J are TRBV4-1 and TRBJ1-1; D gene uncertain. Trimming cost V 0 bases and J 10 bases, with 9 bases left between them. CDR1 is MGHRA, CDR2 YSYEKL, per germline. The length of the CDR3 is 12 residues. The CDR3 loop is CASSQDGLAAFF. CDR3 nucleotide sequence: TGCGCCAGCAGCCAAGATGGCCTGGCAGCTTTCTTT.

The rearrangement uses TRBV19 and TRBJ2-1; D ambiguous. Germline values: CDR1 LNHDA, CDR2 SQIVND (reference sequence). V was clipped by 3 bases and J by 4 bases, with 10 bases between them. The CDR3 covers 14 residues. CDR3 loop: CASSMRHPYNEQFF. The DNA for the CDR3 is TGTGCCAGTAGTATGCGGCACCCTTACAATGAGCAGTTCTTC. The variable domain in full, with the rest retrieved from reference TRBV19 and TRBJ2-1, is DGGITQSPKYLFRKEGQNVTLSCEQNLNHDAMYWYRQDPGQGLRLIYYSQIVNDFQKGDIAEGYSVSREKKESFPLTVTSAQKNPTAFYLCASSMRHPYNEQFFGPGTRLTVL.

The chain links TRBV5-1 to TRBJ2-7; D remains ambiguous. Germline assignment: CDR1 SGHRS and CDR2 YFSETQ. V was trimmed by 0 bases and J by 0 bases, leaving 10 bases between them. The CDR3 length is 15 residues. Here the CDR3 reads CASSLGPVSSYEQYF. The CDR3 DNA is TGCGCCAGCAGCTTGGGCCCAGTAAGCTCCTACGAGCAGTACTTC.